The entry below gives a single TCR beta chain sequence along with its context. Compared with germline, one end of the junction differs, possibly owing to a read error. The CDR3 runs to 16 residues. Germline V gene sequence: CDR1 SSHAT, CDR2 FNYEAQ (reference sequence). TCRdb analysed the 5' RACE reads with MiXCR anew, one entry per CDR3 protein. The data show tens of thousands of distinct CDR3 sequences, roughly 3.5% seen once. The data were taken from a study of neurological immune-mediated disorders. V gene TRBV7-7 combines with J gene TRBJ2-5, with D possibly TRBD2 on 5 matching bases. This sequence was found in a woman in her fifties or sixties with multiple sclerosis. Sample: PBMCs. CDR3 nucleotides: TGTGCTAGCAGCTTAAAACCGACCCGGAAGCGGGAGACCCAGTACTTC. Residues: CASSLKPTRKRETQYF.